A selection of T cell receptor beta chains follows, all from one sample in a study of blood T cell repertoires in COVID-19. Profiling relied on immunoSEQ multiplex PCR, and the TCRdb table lists in-frame clones only, not all of them. The sample gives 80,000 or so clones, roughly 73% of which show up once; 8.5% to 10% is in the top ten. Sequencing was done on a sample of peripheral blood. The receptors come from a human donor in a cohort sampled during active COVID-19. Both conserved end residues are part of each CDR3. Fields, in order: D gene, clone size, J gene, V gene, CDR3 protein, CDR3 DNA. A D gene is named only where the DNA matches it firmly. The size entry is marked missing in some rows and otherwise reads once, few, many or a size class.

TRBD1 . TRBJ1-2 TRBV7-2 CASSLDQQGPYGYTF TGTGCCAGCAGCTTAGACCAACAGGGGCCCTATGGCTACACCTTC
TRBD1 . TRBJ1-5 TRBV19 CASSTDRGKDQPQHF TGTGCCAGTAGTACCGACAGGGGTAAGGATCAGCCCCAGCATTTT
. . TRBJ1-1 TRBV4-1 CASSQQLRDTYEAFF TGCGCCAGCAGCCAACAACTCCGGGACACCTATGAAGCTTTCTTT
. . TRBJ2-1 TRBV28 CASISPGTYSYNEQFF TGTGCCAGCATCTCGCCCGGGACTTATTCCTACAATGAGCAGTTCTTC
. once TRBJ1-4 TRBV30 CAWSVRGAAEKLFF TGTGCCTGGAGTGTACGGGGGGCGGCGGAAAAACTGTTTTTT
TRBD1 few TRBJ1-1 TRBV7-9 CASSLGQGGERAFF TGTGCCAGCAGCTTAGGCCAGGGGGGCGAGAGAGCTTTCTTT
. . TRBJ2-7 TRBV28 CASSSYSTSSYEQYF TGTGCCAGCAGTTCCTACTCCACCTCCTCATACGAGCAGTACTTC
. . TRBJ1-2 TRBV19 CAAAGNYGYTF TGTGCGGCGGCGGGTAACTATGGCTACACCTTC
TRBD1 once TRBJ1-5 TRBV2 CAIRDSPNQPQHF TGTGCCATCCGGGACAGTCCGAATCAGCCCCAGCATTTT
. . TRBJ1-4 TRBV7-9 CASSPRGATNEKLFF TGTGCCAGCAGCCCCCGCGGAGCAACTAATGAAAAACTGTTTTTT
. few TRBJ1-5 TRBV4-3 CASSQELTGQPQHF TGCGCCAGCAGCCAAGAATTAACGGGTCAGCCCCAGCATTTT
. few TRBJ2-7 TRBV2 CASNLGPSYEQYF TGTGCCAGCAACTTGGGGCCCTCCTACGAGCAGTACTTC
TRBD1 . TRBJ1-3 TRBV5-1 CASSLEKGAHGNTIYF TGCGCCAGCAGCTTGGAGAAGGGGGCACATGGAAACACCATATATTTT
TRBD1 . TRBJ1-1 TRBV2 CASSWDSPWSSTEAFF TGTGCCAGCAGTTGGGACAGCCCTTGGAGTTCCACTGAAGCTTTCTTT
. few TRBJ1-5 TRBV19 CASSRRTGRGQPQHF TGTGCCAGTAGTAGACGAACCGGGCGGGGCCAGCCCCAGCATTTT
TRBD1 . TRBJ1-2 TRBV9 CASSPEGQGYGYTF TGTGCCAGCAGCCCCGAAGGACAGGGCTATGGCTACACCTTC
TRBD1 . TRBJ1-2 TRBV4-1 CASSHKDWRGPRDGYTF TGCGCCAGCAGCCACAAAGATTGGAGGGGGCCCAGAGACGGCTACACCTTC
TRBD1 . TRBJ1-5 TRBV28 CASTGQGSNQPQHF TGTGCCAGCACGGGACAGGGCAGCAATCAGCCCCAGCATTTT
. few TRBJ2-4 TRBV10-3 CAISGQGMVQYF TGTGCCATCAGTGGGCAGGGGATGGTTCAGTACTTC
TRBD2 . TRBJ2-7 TRBV18 CASSIAGAPYEQYF TGTGCCAGCTCCATAGCGGGGGCCCCCTACGAGCAGTACTTC
. . TRBJ2-3 TRBV6-2/TRBV6-3 CASSQLTSTDTQYF TGTGCCAGCAGTCAACTAACTAGCACAGATACGCAGTATTTT
. few TRBJ2-7 TRBV19 CASSEDRWPDEQYF TGTGCCAGTAGTGAAGACAGGTGGCCGGACGAGCAGTACTTC
. . TRBJ1-3 TRBV5-1 CASSPLDSSGNTIYF TGCGCCAGCAGCCCCCTGGACAGCTCTGGAAACACCATATATTTT
. . TRBJ1-1 TRBV21-1 CASRGRNTEAFF TGTGCCAGCAGGGGCAGGAACACTGAAGCTTTCTTT
. . TRBJ1-2 TRBV3-1/TRBV3-2 CASSHSTGRSRYTF TGTGCCAGCAGCCATTCTACAGGCCGAAGTCGCTACACCTTC
TRBD2 . TRBJ2-5 TRBV5-1 CASSLAQRGASGKTQYF TGCGCCAGCAGCTTGGCCCAGCGGGGGGCTAGCGGGAAGACCCAGTACTTC
TRBD1 . TRBJ1-5 TRBV7-8 CASSLAMVDRVLHSNQPQHF TGTGCCAGCAGCTTAGCGATGGTCGACAGGGTACTTCATAGCAATCAGCCCCAGCATTTT
TRBD1 . TRBJ2-3 TRBV5-4 CASSPGQVTDTQYF TGTGCCAGCAGTCCGGGACAGGTAACAGATACGCAGTATTTT
. . TRBJ1-1 TRBV5-1 CASSLAGTQAFF TGCGCCAGCAGCTTGGCCGGGACACAGGCTTTCTTT
. . TRBJ1-2 TRBV6-5 CASSTAQYNYGYTF TGTGCCAGCAGTACGGCACAGTATAACTATGGCTACACCTTC
. . TRBJ1-4 TRBV30 CAWKRGTGTNEKLFF TGTGCCTGGAAAAGAGGAACGGGAACTAATGAAAAACTGTTTTTT
. . TRBJ1-6 TRBV6-2/TRBV6-3 CASSYGQIQRGSPLHF TGTGCCAGCAGTTACGGCCAGATCCAAAGGGGTTCACCCCTCCACTTT
TRBD1 . TRBJ2-7 TRBV15 CATSLDRGGHEQYF TGTGCCACCAGCCTGGACAGGGGGGGCCACGAGCAGTACTTC
. . TRBJ1-5 TRBV6-1 CASSEAPQWASNQPQHF TGTGCCAGCAGTGAAGCGCCTCAATGGGCTAGCAATCAGCCCCAGCATTTT
TRBD1 . TRBJ2-3 TRBV5-1 CASRWTGEDTQYF TGCGCCAGCAGGTGGACAGGGGAAGATACGCAGTATTTT
. . TRBJ1-5 TRBV30 CAWSVKDIRFYSNQPQHF TGTGCCTGGAGTGTAAAGGACATACGATTTTATAGCAATCAGCCCCAGCATTTT
TRBD1 once TRBJ1-5 TRBV2 CASSGGGQPQHF TGTGCCAGCTCAGGGGGAGGTCAGCCCCAGCATTTT
TRBD1 . TRBJ1-2 TRBV29-1 CSVEGDSGLYGYTF TGCAGCGTTGAAGGGGACAGTGGACTCTATGGCTACACCTTC